A selection of T cell receptor beta chains follows, all from one sample in a study of neurological immune-mediated disorders. TCRdb re-called the 5' RACE reads with MiXCR, one entry per CDR3 protein. The data show approximately 43,000 distinct CDR3 sequences, 2.5% seen once. Sequencing was done on a sample of PBMCs. These receptor sequences come from a man aged 30 to 45 with multiple sclerosis. Each CDR3 is given with its conserved first and last residue. D genes are given only for firm matches. Part of the rows lack a size; the others show once, few, many or a class for expanded clones.

many,TRBD2,TRBV20-1,TRBJ2-5,CSARKGLAGDETQYF,TGCAGTGCTAGAAAGGGACTAGCGGGAGACGAGACCCAGTACTTC
many,NA,TRBV5-1,TRBJ1-1,CASSLGQTTPNTEAFF,TGCGCCAGCAGCTTAGGACAGACTACCCCTAACACTGAAGCTTTCTTT
many,TRBD1,TRBV3-1,TRBJ2-7,CASSRGQGNEQYF,TGTGCCAGCAGCCGGGGACAGGGAAACGAGCAGTACTTC
many,TRBD1,TRBV7-2,TRBJ2-1,CASSLQRRTGQLYNEQFF,TGTGCCAGCAGCCTACAACGCCGGACGGGACAGTTGTACAATGAGCAGTTCTTC
many,TRBD2,TRBV20-1,TRBJ2-5,CSAASSIAGLQETQYF,TGCAGTGCCGCCTCATCCATAGCGGGGCTGCAAGAGACCCAGTACTTC
many,NA,TRBV5-1,TRBJ1-1,CASSLTGGEWNTEAFF,TGCGCCAGCAGCTTGACCGGAGGAGAGTGGAACACTGAAGCTTTCTTT
many,NA,TRBV5-1,TRBJ1-1,CASSFMQGNTEAFF,TGCGCCAGCAGCTTCATGCAGGGGAACACTGAAGCTTTCTTT
many,NA,TRBV7-2,TRBJ2-5,CASSLNGEETQYF,TGTGCCAGCAGCTTGAACGGGGAAGAGACCCAGTACTTC
many,NA,TRBV6-2/TRBV6-3,TRBJ2-7,CASSYITGSGEGYEQYF,TGTGCCAGCAGTTATATCACCGGGTCCGGCGAAGGCTACGAGCAGTACTTC
NA,NA,TRBV7-7,TRBJ2-1,CASSLEDGQFF,TGTGCCAGCAGCTTAGAGGACGGTCAGTTCTTC
NA,NA,TRBV4-1,TRBJ1-5,CASSQGGPGSNQPQHF,TGCGCCAGCAGCCAAGGTGGACCTGGTAGCAATCAGCCCCAGCATTTT
many,NA,TRBV20-1,TRBJ1-2,CSAIPGRTLDGYTF,TGCAGTGCTATTCCGGGACGCACTCTCGATGGCTACACCTTC
many,NA,TRBV7-9,TRBJ2-4,CASSLDPTGLVKNIQYF,TGTGCCAGCAGCTTAGACCCCACAGGGTTGGTCAAAAACATTCAGTACTTC
many,TRBD2,TRBV20-1,TRBJ2-5,CSATLGLAGGPANQETQYF,TGCAGTGCCACTCTCGGCCTAGCGGGGGGCCCTGCTAACCAAGAGACCCAGTACTTC
many,NA,TRBV5-1,TRBJ1-2,CASSPPLDGGYTF,TGCGCCAGCAGCCCACCGTTAGACGGTGGCTACACCTTC
many,NA,TRBV7-8,TRBJ2-7,CASSLSMAEQYF,TGTGCCAGCAGCTTGTCTATGGCCGAGCAGTACTTC
many,TRBD2,TRBV5-1,TRBJ2-1,CASSLTTGGRNEQFF,TGCGCCAGCAGCCTTACGACCGGGGGGAGGAATGAGCAGTTCTTC
many,NA,TRBV5-1,TRBJ2-6,CASSLAGVAGANVLTF,TGCGCCAGCAGCTTGGCCGGGGTCGCTGGGGCCAACGTCCTGACTTTC
many,NA,TRBV12-3/TRBV12-4,TRBJ2-7,CASSGRRGAQYF,TGTGCCAGCAGTGGACGTCGAGGGGCCCAGTACTTC
many,TRBD1,TRBV11-2,TRBJ1-2,CASSSPEVRQGLYGSYTF,TGTGCCAGCAGCTCCCCGGAGGTCCGACAGGGACTCTATGGCAGCTACACCTTC
many,NA,TRBV20-1,TRBJ2-1,CSARGGGGSYNEQFF,TGCAGTGCTAGGGGCGGGGGCGGCAGCTACAATGAGCAGTTCTTC
NA,NA,TRBV4-3,TRBJ2-7,CASSQEFRRDTTYEQYF,TGCGCCAGCAGCCAAGAATTTCGGAGGGACACCACCTACGAGCAGTACTTC
many,NA,TRBV5-6,TRBJ2-3,CASSLAAADRTDTQYF,TGTGCCAGCAGCTTGGCGGCGGCGGATCGCACAGATACGCAGTATTTT
many,TRBD1,TRBV20-1,TRBJ2-5,CSARTGDSQETQYF,TGCAGTGCTAGAACTGGGGACAGCCAAGAGACCCAGTACTTC
many,TRBD2,TRBV20-1,TRBJ2-1,CSSRGGSYNEQFF,TGCAGTTCGCGCGGGGGATCCTACAATGAGCAGTTCTTC
many,TRBD1,TRBV28,TRBJ1-3,CASSSAGQPSGNTIYF,TGTGCCAGCAGTTCCGCGGGACAGCCGTCTGGAAACACCATATATTTT
many,TRBD2,TRBV20-1,TRBJ2-3,CSATAPGGVSTDTQYF,TGCAGTGCTACCGCGCCTGGGGGGGTTAGCACAGATACGCAGTATTTT
many,TRBD1,TRBV5-1,TRBJ1-3,CASSLDRVVGNTIYF,TGCGCCAGCAGCCTGGACAGGGTAGTCGGAAACACCATATATTTT
many,NA,TRBV12-3/TRBV12-4,TRBJ2-7,CASSPDSVGSYEQYF,TGTGCCAGCAGTCCTGACTCAGTTGGATCCTACGAGCAGTACTTC
many,NA,TRBV10-3,TRBJ1-1,CAISRQEQKTEAFF,TGTGCCATCAGTAGACAGGAGCAAAAGACTGAAGCTTTCTTT
many,TRBD1,TRBV4-1,TRBJ1-1,CASSQDFENRGNTEAFF,TGCGCCAGCAGCCAAGATTTCGAGAACAGGGGGAACACTGAAGCTTTCTTT
many,NA,TRBV20-1,TRBJ2-7,CSAREIGGYEQYF,TGCAGTGCTAGAGAGATAGGGGGCTACGAGCAGTACTTC
many,NA,TRBV4-3,TRBJ1-5,CASSQERGGNQPQHF,TGCGCCAGCAGCCAAGAAAGGGGTGGCAATCAGCCCCAGCATTTT
many,TRBD2,TRBV5-1,TRBJ2-1,CASSLAWRGDNEQFF,TGCGCCAGCAGCTTGGCCTGGCGGGGGGACAATGAGCAGTTCTTC
many,NA,TRBV20-1,TRBJ1-5,CSARDTGWQPQHF,TGCAGTGCTAGAGATACGGGTTGGCAGCCCCAGCATTTT
many,NA,TRBV28,TRBJ2-7,CASRLGTYGLEQYF,TGTGCCAGCAGGCTCGGGACCTATGGACTCGAGCAGTACTTC
many,NA,TRBV7-3,TRBJ2-3,CASSLTRSTDTQYF,TGTGCCAGCAGCTTAACAAGGAGCACAGATACGCAGTATTTT
many,TRBD1,TRBV7-9,TRBJ2-7,CASSLAGTGGYEQYF,TGTGCCAGCAGCTTAGCCGGGACAGGGGGATACGAGCAGTACTTC
many,TRBD1,TRBV2,TRBJ2-2,CASSRQGHTGELFF,TGTGCCAGCAGTCGACAGGGCCACACCGGGGAGCTGTTTTTT
few,NA,TRBV6-4,TRBJ2-1,CASSERDDLNEQFF,TGTGCCAGCAGTGAAAGGGACGATCTCAATGAGCAGTTCTTC
many,NA,TRBV19,TRBJ2-1,CASSMSSYNEQFF,TGTGCCAGTAGTATGAGCTCCTACAATGAGCAGTTCTTC
many,TRBD2,TRBV20-1,TRBJ2-7,CSARAGAGGRPEQYF,TGCAGTGCTAGAGCAGGCGCGGGGGGTAGGCCCGAGCAGTACTTC
many,NA,TRBV20-1,TRBJ1-1,CSASGTGDTEAFF,TGCAGTGCTAGCGGAACCGGAGACACTGAAGCTTTCTTT
many,NA,TRBV20-1,TRBJ1-4,CSAQESLRGKLFF,TGCAGTGCCCAGGAGAGTCTGCGAGGAAAACTGTTTTTT
many,NA,TRBV12-3/TRBV12-4,TRBJ2-1,CASRLSDIDNEQFF,TGTGCCAGCAGACTATCGGACATCGACAATGAGCAGTTCTTC
many,TRBD1,TRBV20-1,TRBJ2-7,CSARDAQGARSYEQYF,TGCAGTGCTAGAGATGCACAGGGGGCGCGGTCCTACGAGCAGTACTTC
many,NA,TRBV5-5,TRBJ2-1,CASSSQYNEQFF,TGTGCCAGCAGCTCCCAATACAATGAGCAGTTCTTC
many,NA,TRBV20-1,TRBJ1-5,CSARGPGSEEPQHF,TGCAGTGCTAGAGGGCCCGGATCTGAGGAGCCCCAGCATTTT
many,NA,TRBV6-5,TRBJ1-1,CASSRAGGNTEAFF,TGTGCCAGCAGCCGAGCGGGGGGGAACACTGAAGCTTTCTTT
many,TRBD1,TRBV5-1,TRBJ1-1,CASSLAGHRDSTFF,TGCGCCAGCAGCTTGGCCGGGCACCGGGACAGCACTTTCTTT
many,NA,TRBV20-1,TRBJ1-1,CSAIPEVGGDTMNTEAFF,TGCAGTGCTATCCCGGAAGTGGGGGGGGATACAATGAACACTGAAGCTTTCTTT
many,TRBD1,TRBV12-3/TRBV12-4,TRBJ2-4,CASRPPGQGNIQYF,TGTGCCAGCAGACCTCCGGGACAGGGGAACATTCAGTACTTC
many,TRBD2,TRBV15,TRBJ2-3,CATSSRLAGARVDTQYF,TGTGCCACCAGCAGCAGGCTAGCGGGAGCGAGGGTAGATACGCAGTATTTT
many,TRBD2,TRBV20-1,TRBJ2-1,CSARVELAGPHEQFF,TGCAGTGCTAGAGTTGAACTAGCGGGACCCCATGAGCAGTTCTTC
many,NA,TRBV7-9,TRBJ2-5,CASSRQGTRETQYF,TGTGCCAGCAGCCGACAAGGGACACGAGAGACCCAGTACTTC